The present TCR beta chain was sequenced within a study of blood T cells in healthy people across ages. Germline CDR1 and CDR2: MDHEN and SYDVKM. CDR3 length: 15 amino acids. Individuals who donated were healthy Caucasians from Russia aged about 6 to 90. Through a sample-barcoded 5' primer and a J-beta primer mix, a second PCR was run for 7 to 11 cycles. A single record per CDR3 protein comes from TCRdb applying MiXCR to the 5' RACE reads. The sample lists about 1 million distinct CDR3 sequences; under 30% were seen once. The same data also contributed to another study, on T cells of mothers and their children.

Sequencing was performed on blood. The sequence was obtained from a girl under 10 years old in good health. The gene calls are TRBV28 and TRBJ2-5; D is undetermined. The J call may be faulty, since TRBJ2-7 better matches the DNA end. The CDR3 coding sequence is TGTGCCAGCAGTTTTGGAGTGGTCTCCTCCTACGAGCAGTACTTC. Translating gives CASSFGVVSSYEQYF.